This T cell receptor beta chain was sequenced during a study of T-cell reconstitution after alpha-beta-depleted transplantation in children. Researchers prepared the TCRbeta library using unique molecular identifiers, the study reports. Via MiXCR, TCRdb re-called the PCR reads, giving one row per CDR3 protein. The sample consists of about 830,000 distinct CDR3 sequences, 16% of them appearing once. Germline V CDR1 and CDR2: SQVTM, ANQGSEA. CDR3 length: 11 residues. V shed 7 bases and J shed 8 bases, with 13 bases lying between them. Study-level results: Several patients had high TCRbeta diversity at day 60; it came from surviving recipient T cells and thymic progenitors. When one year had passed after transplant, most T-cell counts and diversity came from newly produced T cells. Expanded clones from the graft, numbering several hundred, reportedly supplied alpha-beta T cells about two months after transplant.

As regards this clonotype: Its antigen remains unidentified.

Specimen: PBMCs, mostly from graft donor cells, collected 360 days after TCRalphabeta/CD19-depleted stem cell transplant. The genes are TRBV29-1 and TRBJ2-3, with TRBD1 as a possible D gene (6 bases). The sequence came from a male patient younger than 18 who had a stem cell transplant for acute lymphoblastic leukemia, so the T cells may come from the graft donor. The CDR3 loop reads CSAQGQTTQYF. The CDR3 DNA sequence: TGCAGCGCGCAGGGGCAGACTACGCAGTATTTT.